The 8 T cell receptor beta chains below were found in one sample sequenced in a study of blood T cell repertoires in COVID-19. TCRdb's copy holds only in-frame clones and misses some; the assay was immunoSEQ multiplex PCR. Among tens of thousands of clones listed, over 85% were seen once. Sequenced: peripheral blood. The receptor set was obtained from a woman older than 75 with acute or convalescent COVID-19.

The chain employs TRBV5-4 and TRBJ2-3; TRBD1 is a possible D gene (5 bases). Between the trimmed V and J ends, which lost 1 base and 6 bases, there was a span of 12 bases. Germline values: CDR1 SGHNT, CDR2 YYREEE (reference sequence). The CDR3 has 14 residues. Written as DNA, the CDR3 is TGTGCCAGCAGCTTGTGGGGCAGTAGGGATACGCAGTATTTT. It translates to CASSLWGSRDTQYF.

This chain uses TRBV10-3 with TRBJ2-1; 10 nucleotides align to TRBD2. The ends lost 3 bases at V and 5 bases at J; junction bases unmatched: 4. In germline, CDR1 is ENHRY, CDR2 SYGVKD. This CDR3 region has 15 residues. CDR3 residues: CAISDGSGGNNEQFF. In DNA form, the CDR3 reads TGTGCCATCAGTGATGGTAGCGGGGGGAACAATGAGCAGTTCTTC.

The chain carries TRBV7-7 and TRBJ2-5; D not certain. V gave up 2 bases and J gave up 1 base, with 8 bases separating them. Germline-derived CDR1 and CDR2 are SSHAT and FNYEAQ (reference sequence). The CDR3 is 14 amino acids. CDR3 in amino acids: CASSLSGLQETQYF. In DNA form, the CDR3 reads TGTGCCAGCAGCTTATCTGGGCTCCAAGAGACCCAGTACTTC.

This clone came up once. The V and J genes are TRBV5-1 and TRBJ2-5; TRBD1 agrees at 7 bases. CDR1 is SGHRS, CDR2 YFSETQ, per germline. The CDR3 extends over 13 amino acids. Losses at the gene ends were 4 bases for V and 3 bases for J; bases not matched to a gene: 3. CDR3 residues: CASSDGTEETQYF. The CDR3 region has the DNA TGCGCCAGCAGCGACGGGACAGAAGAGACCCAGTACTTC.

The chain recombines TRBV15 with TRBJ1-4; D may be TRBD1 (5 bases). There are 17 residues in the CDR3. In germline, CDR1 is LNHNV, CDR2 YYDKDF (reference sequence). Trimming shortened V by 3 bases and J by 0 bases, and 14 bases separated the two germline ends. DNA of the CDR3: TGTGCCACCAGCAGGGAGGGGTGGAGGCCAACTAATGAAAAACTGTTTTTT. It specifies CATSREGWRPTNEKLFF.

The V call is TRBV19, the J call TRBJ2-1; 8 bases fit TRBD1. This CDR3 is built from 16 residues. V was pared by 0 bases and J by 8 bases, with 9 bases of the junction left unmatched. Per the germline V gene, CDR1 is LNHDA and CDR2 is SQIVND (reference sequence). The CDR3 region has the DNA TGTGCCAGTAGTATAGAGCGCGGGCAGGGGGCTGATGAGCAGTTCTTC. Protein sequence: CASSIERGQGADEQFF. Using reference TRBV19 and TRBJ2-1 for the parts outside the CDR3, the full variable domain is DGGITQSPKYLFRKEGQNVTLSCEQNLNHDAMYWYRQDPGQGLRLIYYSQIVNDFQKGDIAEGYSVSREKKESFPLTVTSAQKNPTAFYLCASSIERGQGADEQFFGPGTRLTVL.

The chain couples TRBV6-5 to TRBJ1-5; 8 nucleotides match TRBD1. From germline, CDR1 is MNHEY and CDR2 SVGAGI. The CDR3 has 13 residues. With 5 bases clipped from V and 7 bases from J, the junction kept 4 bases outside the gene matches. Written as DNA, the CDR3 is TGTGCCAGCAGTCCCAGGGGGCAACAGCCCCAGCATTTT. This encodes CASSPRGQQPQHF.

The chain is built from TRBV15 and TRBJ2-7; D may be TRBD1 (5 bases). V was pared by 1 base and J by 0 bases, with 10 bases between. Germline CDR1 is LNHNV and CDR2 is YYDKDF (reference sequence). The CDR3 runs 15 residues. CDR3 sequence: CATSRGTLHSYEQYF. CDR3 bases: TGTGCCACCAGCAGAGGGACATTACACTCCTACGAGCAGTACTTC.